The 22 T cell receptor beta chains below all came from one sample that was sequenced in a study of cytomegalovirus exposure and HLA in healthy donors. PCR employed 60 Vbeta and 13 Jbeta primers. The table came from immunoSEQ multiplex PCR; TCRdb's copy has only in-frame clones and leaves some out. The specimen's table records tens of thousands of clones. The sample taken for sequencing was PBMCs. Receptors originate from a woman aged 40 to 50 in good health and CMV-seronegative.

The V gene is TRBV5-4, the J gene TRBJ2-4, with 8 positions matching TRBD1. The V and J ends lost 4 bases and 9 bases, in that order; junction bases with no gene match: 3. The length of the CDR3 is 12 residues. CDR1 is SGHNT, CDR2 YYREEE, per germline (reference sequence). The CDR3 region has the DNA TGTGCCAGCAGCGACCAGGGGGCCATTCAGTACTTC. This gives the protein CASSDQGAIQYF.

This rearrangement joins TRBV6-5 to TRBJ2-3; no clear D gene. The CDR3 extends over 12 amino acids. Germline values: CDR1 MNHEY, CDR2 SVGAGI. Trimming shortened V by 4 bases and J by 5 bases, and 7 bases separated the two germline ends. CDR3 sequence reads: CASSFRGDTQYF. The CDR3 coding sequence is TGTGCCAGCAGTTTCCGAGGAGATACGCAGTATTTT.

The gene calls are TRBV5-1 and TRBJ1-2, with TRBD1 matching over 7 bases. Germline CDR1 reads SGHRS; CDR2 reads YFSETQ. This CDR3 region has 15 residues. Unmatched junction bases numbered 7, after V lost 4 bases and J lost 1 base. This chain's CDR3 is CASSPGTAVNYGYTF. CDR3 sequence (DNA): TGCGCCAGCAGCCCAGGGACAGCGGTTAACTATGGCTACACCTTC.

V usage is TRBV5-6 and J usage is TRBJ1-5; no reliable D call. The CDR3 totals 12 residues. V was cut by 4 bases and J by 6 bases, with 8 bases left in between. Germline assignment: CDR1 SGHDT and CDR2 YYEEEE. The CDR3 sequence: CASSRGSQPQHF. The CDR3 bases are TGTGCCAGCAGCCGTGGGAGTCAGCCCCAGCATTTT.

The CDR3 sequence: CASSFGQERSYGYTF. The DNA for the CDR3 is TGTGCCAGCAGCTTTGGACAGGAAAGGAGCTATGGCTACACCTTC. The chain couples TRBV5-5 to TRBJ1-2; 7 nucleotides match TRBD1. CDR3 length equals 15 residues. Losses at the gene ends were 2 bases for V and 4 bases for J; bases not matched to a gene: 8. Germline-derived CDR1 and CDR2 are SGHKS and YYEKEE (reference sequence).

As to this clone: At one of its ends the junction is not consistent with the germline gene, which may arise from a read error. This sequence joins TRBV4-2 and TRBJ2-1; possibly TRBD2 for D (5 bases). Looked up from germline, CDR1 is LGHNA and CDR2 is YNFKEQ. CDR3 size: 17 residues. CDR3 sequence: CASSQVGLMSSDNEQFF. The CDR3 region has the DNA TGTGCCAGCAGCCAAGTCGGACTGATGAGCTCCGACAATGAGCAGTTCTTC.

The rearrangement joins TRBV7-8 to TRBJ2-7, with D possibly being TRBD1 (5 bases). Germline CDR1 and CDR2: SGHVS and FQNEAQ. V lost 1 base and J lost 2, with 15 bases in between. This CDR3 is built from 16 residues. The DNA of the CDR3 is TGTGCCAGCAGCTTAGGGCGGCGAAGGGGCACCTACGAGCAGTACTTC. Its protein is CASSLGRRRGTYEQYF.

This chain connects TRBV10-3 to TRBJ2-3, with 9 bases that match TRBD1. Germline CDR1 ENHRY, CDR2 SYGVKD. The junction had 8 bases not matched to a gene; V was cut back by 10 bases and J by 3 bases. The CDR3 runs to 14 residues. The CDR3 loop reads CATVGQGRTDTQYF. CDR3 in DNA: TGTGCCACCGTCGGACAGGGGAGGACAGATACGCAGTATTTT.

This chain connects TRBV10-3 to TRBJ2-3, with 9 nucleotides matching TRBD2. Per germline, CDR1 ENHRY and CDR2 SYGVKD. The CDR3 is 16 amino acids. After removal of 3 bases from V and 0 bases from J, the junction contained 4 bases not matched to a gene. CDR3 sequence (DNA): TGTGCCATCAGTGAAGTCAGCGGGAGGAGCACAGATACGCAGTATTTT. Its translation is CAISEVSGRSTDTQYF.

V and J are TRBV19 and TRBJ1-2; possible D gene TRBD1, 6 bases. The CDR3 extends over 16 amino acids. With 6 bases removed from V and 2 bases from J, the gap between germline ends came to 19 bases. CDR1 and CDR2 (germline): LNHDA, SQIVND (reference sequence). CDR3 sequence reads: CASSRTAGGANYGYTF. CDR3 nucleotides: TGTGCCAGTAGCCGGACAGCGGGAGGGGCAAACTATGGCTACACCTTC. The full variable domain, with the rest looked up from reference TRBV19 and TRBJ1-2, is DGGITQSPKYLFRKEGQNVTLSCEQNLNHDAMYWYRQDPGQGLRLIYYSQIVNDFQKGDIAEGYSVSREKKESFPLTVTSAQKNPTAFYLCASSRTAGGANYGYTFGSGTRLTVV.

The V gene is TRBV20-1, the J gene TRBJ1-3; no clear D. Trimming took off 3 bases at V and 6 bases at J, with 6 bases between the two ends. Germline CDR1 DFQATT, CDR2 SNEGSKA (reference sequence). The CDR3 spans 11 residues. The CDR3 reads CSARFQNTIYF. CDR3 DNA: TGCAGTGCTAGGTTCCAAAACACCATATATTTT.

The chain couples TRBV6-5 to TRBJ1-5; no definite D call. The V gene's germline CDR1 is MNHEY and CDR2 SVGAGI. CDR3 size: 15 residues. The ends were cut back, 0 bases at V and 1 base at J, with 7 bases in the middle. The CDR3 loop is CASSYSLRSNQPQHF. The CDR3 nucleotides are TGTGCCAGCAGTTACTCATTGAGGAGCAATCAGCCCCAGCATTTT.

The chain employs TRBV7-2 and TRBJ1-3, with 7 bases matching TRBD1. CDR3 length: 15 amino acids. With 4 bases clipped from V and 0 bases from J, the junction kept 3 bases outside the gene matches. Germline V CDR1 and CDR2: SGHTA, FQGNSA. CDR3 region: CASSSQGNSGNTIYF. The CDR3 nucleotides read TGTGCCAGCAGCTCACAGGGGAACTCTGGAAACACCATATATTTT. The full variable domain, its missing parts supplied by reference TRBV7-2 and TRBJ1-3, is GAGVSQSPSNKVTEKGKDVELRCDPISGHTALYWYRQSLGQGLEFLIYFQGNSAPDKSGLPSDRFSAERTGGSVSTLTIQRTQQEDSAVYLCASSSQGNSGNTIYFGEGSWLTVV.

As DNA, the CDR3 is TGCGCCAGCAGCCAAGTACAGGGGGGGTCCTACGAGCAGTACTTC. Its translation is CASSQVQGGSYEQYF. This chain joins TRBV4-1 and TRBJ2-7, with a weak D call TRBD1 (8 bases). Trimming took off 1 base at V and 1 base at J, with 11 bases between the two ends. The CDR3 loop spans 15 amino acids. The germline V gene has CDR1 MGHRA and CDR2 YSYEKL.

The chain carries TRBV19 and TRBJ2-2; the match to TRBD1 covers 8 bases. Trimming at V came to 8 bases and at J to 5 bases, leaving 13 bases not matched to a gene. CDR3 length equals 16 residues. CDR1 and CDR2 from the germline V gene are LNHDA and SQIVND (reference sequence). The DNA of the CDR3 is TGTGCCAGTGCCGAAGGCGGCAGGGGGCAAACCGGGGAGCTGTTTTTT. This sequence encodes CASAEGGRGQTGELFF.

The CDR3 loop reads CASSQAQTGAYGYTF. The CDR3 nucleotides read TGCGCCAGCAGCCAGGCCCAGACAGGGGCTTACGGCTACACCTTC. The chain has TRBV4-1 and TRBJ1-2, with 8 bases that match TRBD1. The CDR3 consists of 15 residues. Germline V lookup: CDR1 MGHRA, CDR2 YSYEKL. Trimming cost V 3 bases and J 8 bases; bases outside gene matches: 11.

The CDR3 region is CASSLVLAGGAKQRFF. The CDR3 DNA is TGCGCCAGCAGCTTGGTACTAGCGGGGGGCGCAAAACAACGGTTCTTC. The rearrangement uses TRBV5-1 and TRBJ2-1; 12 bases fit TRBD2. Germline values: CDR1 SGHRS, CDR2 YFSETQ. The CDR3 sequence is 16 residues long. The V segment lost 0 bases and the J segment 15 bases; nucleotides outside the gene matches: 13.

The genes are TRBV5-1 and TRBJ2-7; 9 nucleotides agree with TRBD2. CDR1 and CDR2 from the germline V gene are SGHRS and YFSETQ. V shed 0 bases, J shed 2 bases, and the junction held 3 bases outside the gene matches. The CDR3 has 15 amino acids. In DNA form, the CDR3 reads TGCGCCAGCAGCTTGGGACTAGCGGACGCCTACGAGCAGTACTTC. It yields the protein CASSLGLADAYEQYF.

The CDR3 region is CSVGRTPYEQYF. CDR3 DNA: TGCAGCGTTGGAAGGACACCTTACGAGCAGTACTTC. The chain uses TRBV29-1 and TRBJ2-7; the D gene is possibly TRBD1 (5 bases). Looked up from germline, CDR1 is SQVTM and CDR2 is ANQGSEA. The CDR3 spans 12 residues. V was pared by 4 bases and J by 4 bases, with 11 bases between.

The chain employs TRBV29-1 and TRBJ2-7, with TRBD1 identical over 9 bases. Per germline, CDR1 SQVTM and CDR2 ANQGSEA. V was pared by 0 bases and J by 2 bases, with 5 bases of the junction left unmatched. This CDR3 region has 15 residues. The CDR3 loop reads CSVEEVGQGTYEQYF. The DNA for the CDR3 is TGCAGCGTTGAAGAAGTTGGACAGGGGACCTACGAGCAGTACTTC.

The gene calls are TRBV19 and TRBJ1-2; the match to TRBD1 covers 7 bases. The junction had 9 bases not matched to a gene; V was cut back by 6 bases and J by 2 bases. The germline CDR1 and CDR2 sequences are LNHDA and SQIVND (reference sequence). The CDR3 loop spans 15 amino acids. The CDR3 region is CASRIHRGQNYGYTF. The CDR3 nucleotides read TGTGCCAGTAGGATTCACAGGGGCCAGAACTATGGCTACACCTTC.

The CDR3: CSVLGGSTEAFF. DNA of the CDR3: TGCAGCGTTCTGGGAGGGAGCACTGAAGCTTTCTTT. The gene calls are TRBV29-1 and TRBJ1-1; no clear D. CDR3 length: 12 residues. The V and J ends lost 5 bases and 4 bases respectively, with 11 bases between them. Looked up from germline, CDR1 is SQVTM and CDR2 is ANQGSEA.